Listed below are T cell receptor beta chains from one sample, sequenced in a study of T cells in Graves' hyperthyroidism and ophthalmopathy. From the multiplex PCR reads, TCRdb called clonotypes with MiXCR, one entry per CDR3 protein. The profile shows around 720,000 distinct CDR3 sequences, under 45% of them singletons. Sample: blood. These receptors were collected from a woman aged 40 to 50 with Graves' hyperthyroidism. Each CDR3 is given with its conserved first and last residue. A D gene is named only where the DNA matches it firmly. Clone size appears in some rows only: once, few, many, or a class for an expanded clone.

d_gene: TRBD1; v_gene: TRBV6-4; abundance: many; j_gene: TRBJ1-1; CDR3nt: TGTGCCAGCAGTGCCCAACGACAGGGCAAAGCTTTCTTT; CDR3aa: CASSAQRQGKAFF
d_gene: -; v_gene: TRBV11-1; abundance: -; j_gene: TRBJ1-6; CDR3nt: TGTGCCAGCAGCTCGATGGACAGTGCGGGCGGCTCCTATAATTCACCCCTCCACTTT; CDR3aa: CASSSMDSAGGSYNSPLHF
d_gene: -; v_gene: TRBV12-3/TRBV12-4; abundance: many; j_gene: TRBJ1-2; CDR3nt: TGTGCCAGCACCGTAATATCGGGAGGAGGCTACACCTTC; CDR3aa: CASTVISGGGYTF
d_gene: -; v_gene: TRBV6-5; abundance: -; j_gene: TRBJ1-6; CDR3nt: TGTGCCAGCAGGGAACGAGAGGGATGGAATAATTCACCCCTCCACTTT; CDR3aa: CASREREGWNNSPLHF
d_gene: TRBD2; v_gene: TRBV7-9; abundance: -; j_gene: TRBJ2-3; CDR3nt: TGTGCGGGAGGGGTTCCAAAAGGTTCGGATACGCAGTATTTT; CDR3aa: CAGGVPKGSDTQYF
d_gene: -; v_gene: TRBV15; abundance: few; j_gene: TRBJ2-3; CDR3nt: TGTGCCACCAGCAGAGATCTTACAGATACGCAGTATTTT; CDR3aa: CATSRDLTDTQYF
d_gene: TRBD2; v_gene: TRBV5-8; abundance: -; j_gene: TRBJ2-5; CDR3nt: TGTGCCAGCAGCATGGGACTAGCGGGGGCCCCCAAAGAGACCCAGTACTTC; CDR3aa: CASSMGLAGAPKETQYF
d_gene: TRBD2; v_gene: TRBV15; abundance: many; j_gene: TRBJ2-7; CDR3nt: TGTGCCACCAGCCGAGAGGAGGCGGGGGGTATAGACGAGCAGTACTTC; CDR3aa: CATSREEAGGIDEQYF
d_gene: -; v_gene: TRBV20-1; abundance: many; j_gene: TRBJ1-4; CDR3nt: TGCAGTGCTAGAGCCCTACAATATTGGGGAGAAAAACTGTTTTTT; CDR3aa: CSARALQYWGEKLFF
d_gene: -; v_gene: TRBV9; abundance: few; j_gene: TRBJ1-6; CDR3nt: TGTGCCAGCAGCGCCCCAGACGGGAGCTCCTATAATTCACCCCTCCACTTT; CDR3aa: CASSAPDGSSYNSPLHF
d_gene: TRBD1; v_gene: TRBV20-1; abundance: -; j_gene: TRBJ2-5; CDR3nt: TGCAGTGCTAGTCCGCTTAGGGGGACAGATACGCAGTACTTC; CDR3aa: CSASPLRGTDTQYF
d_gene: TRBD1; v_gene: TRBV4-3; abundance: few; j_gene: TRBJ2-7; CDR3nt: TGCGCCAGCAGCCAACCTAAAGGACAGGGCTACGAGCAGTACTTC; CDR3aa: CASSQPKGQGYEQYF
d_gene: TRBD1; v_gene: TRBV6-5; abundance: -; j_gene: TRBJ1-2; CDR3nt: TGTGCCAGCAGTCAATTGGACAGGAGTGGCTACACCTTC; CDR3aa: CASSQLDRSGYTF
d_gene: -; v_gene: TRBV19; abundance: many; j_gene: TRBJ2-2; CDR3nt: TGTGCCAGTAGTATCACGGGTTATGGCACCGGGGAGCTGTTTTTT; CDR3aa: CASSITGYGTGELFF
d_gene: -; v_gene: TRBV7-9; abundance: few; j_gene: TRBJ1-6; CDR3nt: TGTGCCAGCAGCTTAGGAGGGGTTTCCTATAATTCACCCCTCCACTTT; CDR3aa: CASSLGGVSYNSPLHF
d_gene: -; v_gene: TRBV10-2; abundance: many; j_gene: TRBJ1-1; CDR3nt: TGCGCCAGCAGTCGGAGCAACACTGAAGCTTTCTTT; CDR3aa: CASSRSNTEAFF
d_gene: TRBD1; v_gene: TRBV2; abundance: many; j_gene: TRBJ2-7; CDR3nt: TGTGCCAGCAGGCGCCCGGGACAGGCCTTCCTCGAGCAGTACTTC; CDR3aa: CASRRPGQAFLEQYF
d_gene: TRBD1; v_gene: TRBV5-1; abundance: -; j_gene: TRBJ2-7; CDR3nt: TGCGCCAGCAGCTCCCGACCAGACGACAGGGTTAAGCAGTACTTC; CDR3aa: CASSSRPDDRVKQYF
d_gene: -; v_gene: TRBV20-1; abundance: -; j_gene: TRBJ1-2; CDR3nt: TGCAGTGCTAGAAGGGGCACATATGGCTACACCTTC; CDR3aa: CSARRGTYGYTF
d_gene: -; v_gene: TRBV29-1; abundance: -; j_gene: TRBJ1-1; CDR3nt: TGCAGTGAGCCGACGACCGGTAGTACTGAAGCTTTCTTT; CDR3aa: CSEPTTGSTEAFF
d_gene: TRBD1; v_gene: TRBV7-2; abundance: -; j_gene: TRBJ2-3; CDR3nt: TGTGCCAGCAGCTTTGGGACAGGGGTAGGCACAGATACGCAGTATTTT; CDR3aa: CASSFGTGVGTDTQYF
d_gene: TRBD1; v_gene: TRBV7-2; abundance: many; j_gene: TRBJ1-5; CDR3nt: TGTGCCAGCAGCCGACGGACAGGAGATAGCAATCAGCCCCAGCATTTT; CDR3aa: CASSRRTGDSNQPQHF
d_gene: TRBD1; v_gene: TRBV4-3; abundance: many; j_gene: TRBJ1-2; CDR3nt: TGCGCCAGCAGCCTTACCGGGACAGGGGGTCGAGCTAACTATGGCTACACCTTC; CDR3aa: CASSLTGTGGRANYGYTF
d_gene: TRBD1; v_gene: TRBV7-2; abundance: -; j_gene: TRBJ1-2; CDR3nt: TGTGCCAGCATCCCGGACAGGGCCGAGCCCCGCTATGGCTACACCTTC; CDR3aa: CASIPDRAEPRYGYTF
d_gene: -; v_gene: TRBV29-1; abundance: -; j_gene: TRBJ1-1; CDR3nt: TGCAGCGTGGCCCCCACTGAAGCTTTCTTT; CDR3aa: CSVAPTEAFF
d_gene: TRBD1; v_gene: TRBV20-1; abundance: -; j_gene: TRBJ2-7; CDR3nt: TGCAGTGCTGGACAGGGAATCGGAGACTACGAGCAGTACTTC; CDR3aa: CSAGQGIGDYEQYF
d_gene: TRBD2; v_gene: TRBV10-3; abundance: many; j_gene: TRBJ2-7; CDR3nt: TGTGCCATCAGAGCCCAAAGACTAGCGGGAGCTAACTACGAGCAGTACTTC; CDR3aa: CAIRAQRLAGANYEQYF
d_gene: -; v_gene: TRBV7-2; abundance: few; j_gene: TRBJ1-1; CDR3nt: TGTGCCAGCAGCCCCCCCGGCGGTCGGGGTGAAGCTTTCTTT; CDR3aa: CASSPPGGRGEAFF
d_gene: -; v_gene: TRBV6-5; abundance: -; j_gene: TRBJ1-1; CDR3nt: TGTGCCATCAGTGAGTCGGGCAGGGCGAACACTGAAGCTTTCTTT; CDR3aa: CAISESGRANTEAFF
d_gene: TRBD1; v_gene: TRBV5-4; abundance: -; j_gene: TRBJ1-4; CDR3nt: TGTGCCAGCAGCGGGGACAGGGAGAGTGAAAAACTGTTTTTT; CDR3aa: CASSGDRESEKLFF
d_gene: TRBD1; v_gene: TRBV19; abundance: -; j_gene: TRBJ1-1; CDR3nt: TGTGCCAGTAGTCCGACTCCGGGACAGGGTGCTGAAGCTTTCTTT; CDR3aa: CASSPTPGQGAEAFF
d_gene: TRBD2; v_gene: TRBV12-3/TRBV12-4; abundance: -; j_gene: TRBJ2-5; CDR3nt: TGTGCCAGCAGTTCAGGCTCTAGCGGGTACCAAGAGACCCAGTACTTC; CDR3aa: CASSSGSSGYQETQYF
d_gene: -; v_gene: TRBV12-3/TRBV12-4; abundance: many; j_gene: TRBJ1-1; CDR3nt: TGTGCCAGCAGTACGCGACAGGTGAACACTGAAGCTTTCTTT; CDR3aa: CASSTRQVNTEAFF
d_gene: -; v_gene: TRBV5-1; abundance: -; j_gene: TRBJ2-5; CDR3nt: TGCGCCAGCAGCTTGGGAGGACGGATCCAAGAGACCCAGTACTTC; CDR3aa: CASSLGGRIQETQYF
d_gene: TRBD1; v_gene: TRBV6-1; abundance: -; j_gene: TRBJ1-1; CDR3nt: TGTGCCAGCATTCCCGGGACAGGGGGCGATGCGAGTGAAGCTTTCTTT; CDR3aa: CASIPGTGGDASEAFF
d_gene: -; v_gene: TRBV5-5; abundance: -; j_gene: TRBJ2-7; CDR3nt: TGCGCCAGCAGCCAGGCTACAGGGAAGGGCGAGCAGTACTTC; CDR3aa: CASSQATGKGEQYF
d_gene: -; v_gene: TRBV19; abundance: many; j_gene: TRBJ2-5; CDR3nt: TGTGCCAGTAGTACCCCTCGGGGGACAGAGACCCAGTACTTC; CDR3aa: CASSTPRGTETQYF
d_gene: -; v_gene: TRBV2; abundance: -; j_gene: TRBJ1-3; CDR3nt: TGTGCCAGCAGTGAAGCGCTTGGACGGATCAACTCTGGAAACACCATATATTTT; CDR3aa: CASSEALGRINSGNTIYF
d_gene: -; v_gene: TRBV7-2; abundance: -; j_gene: TRBJ1-5; CDR3nt: TGTGCCAACAGCCTAGAGCGATCTGGGAATCAGCCCCAGCATTTT; CDR3aa: CANSLERSGNQPQHF
d_gene: -; v_gene: TRBV4-2; abundance: few; j_gene: TRBJ1-2; CDR3nt: TGTGCCAGCAGCCCGGACACGGATGTCTATGGCTACACCTTC; CDR3aa: CASSPDTDVYGYTF
d_gene: -; v_gene: TRBV11-2; abundance: many; j_gene: TRBJ1-2; CDR3nt: TGTGCCAGCAGCCCCGACAGTTACTATGGCTACACCTTC; CDR3aa: CASSPDSYYGYTF